One and the same sample provided the 28 T cell receptor beta chains below, sequenced in a study of identical twins (dated by TCRdb to about 2016). Receptor libraries were prepared by 5' RACE. Sequencing took place on an Illumina HiSeq 2000. The public reads were run again by TCRdb, first through fastp at Q25 and then through MiXCR, and only productive beta chains were kept. Entries are consolidated by CDR3 protein sequence, retaining the most common genes and DNA. The sample has 500,000 to 550,000 distinct CDR3 sequences on record, 20% to 25% of them singletons. The ten biggest clones cover roughly 0.5% of the sample. The data also belong to a second study, concerning yellow fever vaccine responses in identical twins.

The specimen sequenced was CD4+ T cells sorted from blood. Source of these receptors: a woman aged 18-29 years in good health.

The rearrangement links TRBV5-1 to TRBJ1-1, with TRBD1 matching over 8 bases. With 5 bases clipped from V and 5 bases from J, the junction kept 8 bases outside the gene matches. Germline V CDR1 and CDR2: SGHRS, YFSETQ. CDR3 length: 14 amino acids. This CDR3 reads CASRPDRGGTEAFF. Written as DNA, the CDR3 is TGCGCCAGCAGACCCGACAGGGGTGGAACTGAAGCTTTCTTT.

In its sample, this clonotype was seen a few times. The rearrangement uses TRBV5-1 and TRBJ2-5; 11 bases fit TRBD1. Looked up from germline, CDR1 is SGHRS and CDR2 is YFSETQ. The CDR3 runs 16 residues. V shed 2 bases, J shed 3 bases, and the junction held 6 bases outside the gene matches. Written as DNA, the CDR3 is TGCGCCAGCAGCTTCGGGACAGGGGGATGGAAAGAGACCCAGTACTTC. Residues: CASSFGTGGWKETQYF.

V usage is TRBV29-1 and J usage is TRBJ2-1, with D perhaps TRBD2 (5 bases). The V gene lost 2 bases and the J gene lost 4 bases, with 12 bases spanning the gap. Germline loops: CDR1 SQVTM, CDR2 ANQGSEA. This CDR3 has 14 residues. For the CDR3, the DNA is TGCAGCGTTGAAACTAGTAGGACTTACAATGAGCAGTTCTTC. Amino acids: CSVETSRTYNEQFF.

The rearrangement links TRBV5-1 to TRBJ2-1; TRBD2 matches at 13 bases. With 1 base clipped from V and 6 bases from J, the junction kept 4 bases outside the gene matches. Germline CDR1 SGHRS, CDR2 YFSETQ. The CDR3 extends over 16 amino acids. CDR3 protein: CASSLTSGRASNEQFF. CDR3 bases: TGCGCCAGCAGCTTGACTAGCGGGAGGGCCAGCAATGAGCAGTTCTTC. The variable domain in full, completed from reference TRBV5-1 and TRBJ2-1, reads KAGVTQTPRYLIKTRGQQVTLSCSPISGHRSVSWYQQTPGQGLQFLFEYFSETQRNKGNFPGRFSGRQFSNSRSEMNVSTLELGDSALYLCASSLTSGRASNEQFFGPGTRLTVL.

This clonotype has only a few counts. This chain joins TRBV7-9 and TRBJ2-3; a possible D gene is TRBD1 (6 bases). Between the trimmed V and J ends, which lost 3 bases and 1 base, there was a span of 14 bases. The germline gives CDR1 SEHNR, CDR2 FQNEAQ (reference sequence). The CDR3 sequence is 16 residues long. This CDR3 reads CASSFMDRAGTDTQYF. The CDR3, as DNA: TGTGCCAGCAGCTTCATGGACAGAGCGGGCACAGATACGCAGTATTTT. The complete variable domain, with remaining parts taken from reference TRBV7-9 and TRBJ2-3, reads DTGVSQNPRHKITKRGQNVTFRCDPISEHNRLYWYRQTLGQGPEFLTYFQNEAQLEKSRLLSDRFSAERPKGSFSTLEIQRTEQGDSAMYLCASSFMDRAGTDTQYFGPGTRLTVL.

This chain joins TRBV7-9 and TRBJ2-7, with TRBD1 matching over 7 bases. CDR1 is SEHNR and CDR2 is FQNEAQ in the germline V gene (reference sequence). With 1 base clipped from V and 2 bases from J, the junction kept 5 bases outside the gene matches. The CDR3 sequence is 15 residues long. This chain's CDR3 is CASSLDRQGAYEQYV. The DNA for the CDR3 is TGTGCCAGCAGCTTAGATAGGCAGGGGGCCTACGAGCAGTACGTC.

The V call is TRBV5-1, the J call TRBJ2-3; 14 nucleotides line up with TRBD2. V lost 4 bases and J lost 3; bases outside the gene matches: 10. The CDR3 length is 18 residues. Germline CDR1 and CDR2: SGHRS and YFSETQ. The CDR3 sequence: CASSLPGTSGGPTDTQYF. CDR3 bases: TGCGCCAGCAGCCTACCCGGGACTAGCGGGGGACCGACAGATACGCAGTATTTT.

The rearrangement links TRBV28 to TRBJ1-6; 7 bases agree with TRBD1. Germline CDR1 and CDR2: MDHEN and SYDVKM. This CDR3 spans 15 amino acids. V lost 5 bases and J lost 4; bases outside the gene matches: 5. The DNA of the CDR3 is TGTGCCAGCAGTACCTGGGGACAGTATAATTCACCCCTCCACTTT. This sequence encodes CASSTWGQYNSPLHF.

This clonotype was observed once. The chain has TRBV7-2 and TRBJ2-7, with a weak D call TRBD2 (5 bases). CDR3 length equals 15 residues. V lost 5 bases and J 5 bases, leaving 19 bases between the germline ends. Germline loops: CDR1 SGHTA, CDR2 FQGNSA. CDR3 loop: CASSQFVLGSNEQYF. CDR3 DNA sequence: TGTGCCAGCAGCCAGTTTGTGCTGGGGAGCAACGAGCAGTACTTC. Full variable domain (missing parts from reference TRBV7-2 and TRBJ2-7): GAGVSQSPSNKVTEKGKDVELRCDPISGHTALYWYRQSLGQGLEFLIYFQGNSAPDKSGLPSDRFSAERTGGSVSTLTIQRTQQEDSAVYLCASSQFVLGSNEQYFGPGTRLTVT.

This clonotype has just a few counts. The chain joins TRBV29-1 to TRBJ2-7; D not resolved. Germline CDR1 is SQVTM and CDR2 is ANQGSEA. The CDR3 extends over 11 amino acids. V shed 0 bases and J shed 6 bases, with 6 bases lying between them. This CDR3 reads CSVEELGEQYV. In nucleotides, the CDR3 is TGCAGCGTTGAAGAGTTGGGCGAGCAGTACGTC.

J is TRBJ1-2 and V is TRBV11-2; a weak D match, TRBD1 (5 bases). Per germline, CDR1 SGHAT and CDR2 FQNNGV. The CDR3 loop spans 16 amino acids. V lost 4 bases, J lost 9 bases, and 24 bases lay in between. CDR3 sequence: CASSSPTDSRTGSYTF. In DNA, the CDR3 is TGTGCCAGCAGCTCCCCGACAGACTCCCGAACGGGTAGCTACACCTTC.

This chain connects TRBV12-3 or TRBV12-4 to TRBJ1-1; TRBD1 might be the D (5 bases). V gave up 5 bases and J gave up 1 base, with 11 bases separating them. There are 14 residues in the CDR3. The CDR3, as DNA: TGTGCCAGCAGTCGGGGCCTGCAGAACACTGAAGCTTTCTTT. Residues: CASSRGLQNTEAFF.

This clonotype was recorded a few times. The V and J genes are TRBV5-1 and TRBJ2-7; D unclear. V was trimmed by 4 bases and J by 7 bases, leaving 15 bases between them. The CDR3 contains 13 residues. In germline, CDR1 is SGHRS, CDR2 YFSETQ. CDR3 in DNA: TGCGCCAGCAGCGCTTCGTGGGGTAAAGAGCAGTACTTC. Protein product: CASSASWGKEQYF.

V usage is TRBV9 and J usage is TRBJ2-5, with D possibly TRBD2 on 6 matching bases. V lost 0 bases to trimming and J lost 4 bases, with 10 bases between them. CDR1 SGDLS and CDR2 YYNGEE come from the germline V gene. There are 14 residues in the CDR3. CDR3 region: CASSVGSSGETQYF. In DNA, the CDR3 is TGTGCCAGCAGCGTAGGTAGTAGCGGAGAGACCCAGTACTTC.

This clonotype was observed a handful of times. The chain employs TRBV12-3 or TRBV12-4 and TRBJ2-7, with a weak D call TRBD2 (6 bases). This CDR3 has 15 residues. Deletions cut 3 bases from V and 2 bases from J, with 14 bases between. CDR3 sequence reads: CASSLGRGPTYEQYF. As DNA, the CDR3 is TGTGCCAGCAGTTTGGGGCGGGGACCTACCTACGAGCAGTACTTC.

The gene calls are TRBV6-5 and TRBJ1-6, with 7 bases lining up with TRBD1. V was pared by 0 bases and J by 4 bases, with 3 bases of the junction left unmatched. Germline V CDR1 and CDR2: MNHEY, SVGAGI. This CDR3 region has 16 residues. The CDR3 nucleotides are TGTGCCAGCAGTTACTCGGACAGGTCATATAATTCACCCCTCCACTTT. As protein: CASSYSDRSYNSPLHF.

This chain connects TRBV5-1 to TRBJ1-4, with 8 bases lining up with TRBD1. The CDR3 totals 16 residues. Germline V lookup: CDR1 SGHRS, CDR2 YFSETQ. Trimming cost V 5 bases and J 5 bases; bases outside gene matches: 11. CDR3 nucleotides: TGCGCCAGCAGGAGAGAACACCGGGACAGGAATGAAAAACTGTTTTTT. It translates to CASRREHRDRNEKLFF.

This clonotype was detected only a few times. The chain couples TRBV25-1 to TRBJ1-4; TRBD1 aligns across 10 bases. The CDR3 extends over 14 amino acids. Unmatched junction bases numbered 3, after V lost 4 bases and J lost 7 bases. The germline gives CDR1 MGHDK, CDR2 SYGVNS. The CDR3 protein is CASSGGQGGEKLFF. The DNA of the CDR3 is TGTGCCAGCAGTGGCGGACAGGGGGGTGAAAAACTGTTTTTT.

The V call is TRBV20-1, the J call TRBJ2-7, with D perhaps TRBD1 or TRBD2 (6 bases each). This CDR3 contains 15 residues. V lost 5 bases to trimming and J lost 0 bases, with 17 bases between them. Germline assignment: CDR1 DFQATT and CDR2 SNEGSKA (reference sequence). For the CDR3, the DNA is TGCAGTGCTCGCTGGGGGGCGGAAAGCTCCTACGAGCAGTACTTC. Protein: CSARWGAESSYEQYF.

This clonotype has more than one count but fewer than ten. The chain has TRBV5-1 and TRBJ1-1; D perhaps matches TRBD1 (6 bases). The germline gives CDR1 SGHRS, CDR2 YFSETQ. The CDR3 contains 15 residues. Trimming removed 4 bases at V and 1 base at J, with 14 bases between. The CDR3: CASSETGLSNTEAFF. As DNA, the CDR3 is TGCGCCAGCAGCGAAACAGGGCTATCGAACACTGAAGCTTTCTTT.

The J gene is TRBJ1-2, the V gene TRBV24-1, with unresolved D. Trimming stripped 3 bases from V and 6 bases from J, with 13 bases between. This CDR3 has 14 amino acids. The germline V gene encodes CDR1 KGHDR and CDR2 SFDVKD. This CDR3 is CATSDTDRRDGYTF. CDR3 DNA sequence: TGTGCCACCAGTGATACGGACCGAAGGGATGGCTACACCTTC.

The gene calls are TRBV18 and TRBJ2-7; D gene ambiguous. The CDR3 loop spans 13 amino acids. Germline V CDR1 and CDR2: KGHSH, LQKENI. V lost 3 bases and J lost 6, with 12 bases in between. CDR3 nucleotide sequence: TGTGCCAGCTCACCCAGTGGCAGTTCCGAGCAGTACGTC. Encoded protein: CASSPSGSSEQYV.

This clonotype was observed a handful of times. The genes are TRBV6-1 and TRBJ1-2; 8 nucleotides agree with TRBD1. The V gene end was trimmed by 5 bases and the J gene end by 8 bases; junction bases not matched to a gene: 16. This CDR3 has 16 residues. Germline loops: CDR1 MNHNS, CDR2 SASEGT. The CDR3 DNA is TGTGCCAGCAGTCGCACCATCCTCCAGACAGGGGACGGCTACACCTTC. Its translation: CASSRTILQTGDGYTF.

This clonotype occurred a few times. The V gene is TRBV3-1, the J gene TRBJ2-1; TRBD2 agrees at 8 bases. Germline V lookup: CDR1 LGHDT, CDR2 YNNKEL (reference sequence). The CDR3 has 15 amino acids. V shed 11 bases, J shed 9 bases, and the junction held 18 bases outside the gene matches. The CDR3 loop is CASPGTSGPHGEQFF. The CDR3, as DNA: TGTGCCTCACCCGGGACTAGTGGCCCGCACGGTGAGCAGTTCTTC.

CDR3 bases: TGCAGCGTTGGGGGCGCGTACAATGAGCAGTTCTTC. Amino acids: CSVGGAYNEQFF. The V call is TRBV29-1, the J call TRBJ2-1; D may be TRBD1 (5 bases). V was trimmed by 4 bases and J by 4 bases, leaving 8 bases between them. The germline gives CDR1 SQVTM, CDR2 ANQGSEA. CDR3 length: 12 residues.

This clonotype was observed a few times. The chain employs TRBV10-3 and TRBJ2-3; D unclear. The CDR3 covers 12 residues. V was trimmed by 2 bases and J by 6 bases, leaving 6 bases between them. Per the germline V gene, CDR1 is ENHRY and CDR2 is SYGVKD. CDR3 DNA sequence: TGTGCCATCAGTGAGCCCCCCGATACGCAGTATTTT. Translating gives CAISEPPDTQYF.

The chain recombines TRBV29-1 with TRBJ2-3; perhaps TRBD2 as D (6 bases). The CDR3 totals 14 residues. Germline CDR1 reads SQVTM; CDR2 reads ANQGSEA. V was trimmed by 6 bases and J by 0 bases, leaving 13 bases between them. In DNA, the CDR3 is TGCAGCGTAACCCTCGGGGGAAGCACAGATACGCAGTATTTT. This sequence encodes CSVTLGGSTDTQYF.

This clonotype came up a few times. The chain carries TRBV9 and TRBJ1-1; the match to TRBD1 covers 7 bases. The CDR3 length is 15 residues. Trimming took 3 bases from V and 4 from J; bases not matched to a gene: 9. The germline gives CDR1 SGDLS, CDR2 YYNGEE. The CDR3 nucleotides read TGTGCCAGCAGCGGGAGACAGGGTGGGGTCACTGAAGCTTTCTTT. As protein: CASSGRQGGVTEAFF.